This entry lists 9 T cell receptor beta chains sequenced from one sample in a study of T-cell memory formation after mild COVID-19. Via MiXCR, TCRdb re-called the 5' RACE reads, giving one row per CDR3 protein. This table has roughly 450,000 distinct CDR3 sequences, 15% to 20% appearing once. Material for sequencing was PBMCs or a T cell subset sorted from them (not recorded which). These receptors were taken from an adult woman who had mild COVID-19 (a few samples of this study predate the infection). Cell type and time point are not known.

The chain couples TRBV11-3 to TRBJ2-3, with 12 nucleotides matching TRBD2. The CDR3 runs to 17 residues. CDR1 and CDR2 (germline): SGHNT, YENEEA. Trimming took 4 bases from V and 5 from J; bases not matched to a gene: 10. CDR3 DNA sequence: TGTGCCAGCAGCTCGCAGCGGACTAGCGGGATGGAAGATACGCAGTATTTT. It is translated as CASSSQRTSGMEDTQYF.

This clonotype has just a few counts. One end of the junction does not line up with germline, which may come from a read error. The rearrangement links TRBV7-7 to TRBJ2-1; TRBD2 aligns across 8 bases. The germline V gene encodes CDR1 SSHAT and CDR2 FNYEAQ (reference sequence). The CDR3 spans 17 residues. The CDR3 region is CASSPLFRGRRYNEQFF. The CDR3 DNA reads TGTGCTAGCAGCCCTCTTTTTCGCGGGAGGCGATACAATGAGCAGTTCTTC.

This chain links TRBV7-3 with TRBJ2-2; D call uncertain. The CDR3 is 15 amino acids. The ends were cut back, 5 bases at V and 1 base at J, with 11 bases in the middle. Germline CDR1 SGHTA, CDR2 FQGTGA. CDR3 DNA: TGTGCCAGCAGCCCCGGCAGGAAGAACACCGGGGAGCTGTTTTTT. Amino acid sequence: CASSPGRKNTGELFF.

This clonotype has a handful of counts. CDR3 DNA sequence: TGTGCCAGCAGTTCCCGGGACAGGGTGATGGAGCAGTACTTC. It encodes CASSSRDRVMEQYF. The V gene is TRBV12-3 or TRBV12-4, the J gene TRBJ2-7; 9 bases map to TRBD1. The CDR3 runs to 14 residues. With V trimmed by 4 bases and J by 7 bases, 8 bases remained unmatched.

This clonotype was detected a few times. This sequence joins TRBV9 and TRBJ2-2; D might be TRBD2 (6 bases). Trimming shortened V by 4 bases and J by 0 bases, and 19 bases separated the two germline ends. This CDR3 contains 18 residues. The V gene's germline CDR1 is SGDLS and CDR2 YYNGEE. The chain's CDR3 is CASSRNIKLAPNTGELFF. DNA of the CDR3: TGTGCCAGCAGCCGAAATATTAAACTAGCTCCGAACACCGGGGAGCTGTTTTTT. Combining the CDR3 with reference TRBV9 and TRBJ2-2 gives the whole variable domain DSGVTQTPKHLITATGQRVTLRCSPRSGDLSVYWYQQSLDQGLQFLIQYYNGEERAKGNILERFSAQQFPDLHSELNLSSLELGDSALYFCASSRNIKLAPNTGELFFGEGSRLTVL.

A few counts support this clonotype. The gene calls are TRBV12-3 or TRBV12-4 and TRBJ1-6; D call uncertain. CDR3 length: 13 amino acids. Deletions cut 5 bases from V and 6 bases from J, with 8 bases between. The CDR3 region is CASSLRPNSPLHF. The DNA of the CDR3 is TGTGCCAGCAGTCTACGGCCTAATTCACCCCTCCACTTT.

This clonotype was counted a few times. The chain recombines TRBV4-3 with TRBJ1-5, with a weak D call TRBD1 (5 bases). This CDR3 comprises 20 residues. Deletions cut 0 bases from V and 7 bases from J, with 28 bases between. The germline gives CDR1 LGHNA, CDR2 YSLEER. CDR3 loop: CASSQDYLTTLTVRIQPQHF. Written as DNA, the CDR3 is TGCGCCAGCAGCCAAGATTATCTAACGACGCTGACAGTACGGATACAGCCCCAGCATTTT.

The chain combines TRBV9 with TRBJ2-3; 7 bases map to TRBD2. Germline V lookup: CDR1 SGDLS, CDR2 YYNGEE. With 0 bases clipped from V and 1 base from J, the junction kept 8 bases outside the gene matches. The CDR3 has 17 residues. CDR3 nucleotide sequence: TGTGCCAGCAGCGTAGGACGGGGGGAGTTTGGCACAGATACGCAGTATTTT. Translating it yields CASSVGRGEFGTDTQYF.

This clonotype was counted a few times. The chain joins TRBV9 to TRBJ1-1; perhaps TRBD1 as D (5 bases). The length of the CDR3 is 17 residues. Trimming took off 0 bases at V and 1 base at J, with 16 bases between the two ends. Germline V gives CDR1 SGDLS, CDR2 YYNGEE. CDR3 region: CASSVGWSRQSNTEAFF. DNA for the CDR3: TGTGCCAGCAGCGTAGGGTGGTCGAGACAGTCGAACACTGAAGCTTTCTTT.